This T cell receptor (beta chain) derives from a study of T-cell reconstitution after alpha-beta-depleted transplantation in children. V was cut by 2 bases and J by 5 bases, with 14 bases left in between. Germline V CDR1 and CDR2: SGHRS, YFSETQ. The CDR3 has 15 amino acids. Unique molecular identifiers were incorporated during preparation of the TCRbeta library. TCRdb itself ran the PCR reads through MiXCR, one entry per CDR3 protein. This table has 440,000 or so distinct CDR3 sequences, roughly a tenth appearing once. The sample was PBMCs from the stem cell graft donor, taken from the stem cell graft. The V gene is TRBV5-1, the J gene TRBJ2-1; TRBD2 is a possible D gene (6 bases). The receptor was isolated from a human donor who donated a stem cell graft to a child with acute myeloid leukemia. The CDR3 region has the DNA TGCGCCAGCAGCTTCCGGGAGCCAAGCAACAATGAGCAGTTCTTC. Protein sequence: CASSFREPSNNEQFF. Full variable domain (rest looked up from reference TRBV5-1 and TRBJ2-1): KAGVTQTPRYLIKTRGQQVTLSCSPISGHRSVSWYQQTPGQGLQFLFEYFSETQRNKGNFPGRFSGRQFSNSRSEMNVSTLELGDSALYLCASSFREPSNNEQFFGPGTRLTVL.